What follows is one T cell receptor (beta chain) and its context. Exposed study participants had met a COVID-19 case within 2 weeks before entry. The sample originates from a study of blood T cell repertoires in COVID-19. How the authors handled the data: Reference gene primer amplification in the assay estimated nucleated cell counts. Some clones are missing from TCRdb's copy, which holds only in-frame ones; the method was immunoSEQ multiplex PCR. That table supplies the V and J calls and clone size; D and trimming were determined from the DNA. The sample includes roughly 190,000 clones, less than 90% seen only once; the top ten take 3% to 3.5%. The V gene's germline CDR1 is SGHRS and CDR2 YFSETQ. This CDR3 comprises 14 residues. V was pared by 4 bases and J by 2 bases, with 3 bases of the junction left unmatched.

V gene TRBV5-1 combines with J gene TRBJ1-2; 9 nucleotides match TRBD1. The sequence derives from a young woman who had been exposed to COVID-19. Sequencing input: PBMCs or T cells enriched from blood (not recorded which). The CDR3 nucleotides are TGCGCCAGCAGCACAGACAGGGGGAACTATGGCTACACCTTC. This gives the protein CASSTDRGNYGYTF. Full variable domain (missing parts from reference TRBV5-1 and TRBJ1-2): KAGVTQTPRYLIKTRGQQVTLSCSPISGHRSVSWYQQTPGQGLQFLFEYFSETQRNKGNFPGRFSGRQFSNSRSEMNVSTLELGDSALYLCASSTDRGNYGYTFGSGTRLTVV.